What follows are 30 T cell receptor beta chains derived from one specimen sequenced in a study of vaccination and CD4 T cells after COVID-19. For these TCRs, the target antigens are not known. This sample's treatment: roughly ten-day PBMC culture with coronavirus spike peptide pools or control peptides (ViraFEST assay). Pre-COVID-19 pandemic sampling (2011-2018) yielded the unexposed donor's CD4+ T cells. Cultured CD4+ T-cell DNA underwent Oncomine TCR Beta short-read sequencing. TCRdb processed the PCR reads anew with MiXCR; each CDR3 protein has one entry. The data hold 9,000 to 10,000 distinct CDR3 sequences, with about 36% observed a single time. The specimen was CD4+ T cells from blood, cultured in vitro. These receptors were taken from a human donor in good health.

The chain recombines TRBV19 with TRBJ1-2, with 8 bases identical to TRBD1. The germline V gene encodes CDR1 LNHDA and CDR2 SQIVND (reference sequence). V shed 4 bases and J 1 base; nucleotides not matched to a gene: 8. The CDR3 totals 16 residues. The CDR3 DNA reads TGTGCCAGTAGTACACGGACAGGGCAAGATAACTATGGCTACACCTTC. Its protein is CASSTRTGQDNYGYTF.

This clonotype was observed a handful of times. This sequence joins TRBV6-2 or TRBV6-3 and TRBJ2-3; possible D gene TRBD2, 7 bases. Deletions cut 5 bases from V and 4 bases from J, with 19 bases between. This CDR3 is 16 amino acids long. The germline V gene has CDR1 MNHEY and CDR2 SVGEGT. Here the CDR3 DNA reads TGTGCCAGCAGTACCCAGTGGCGGGGGCTTTCAGATACGCAGTATTTT. Its translation: CASSTQWRGLSDTQYF.

This chain joins TRBV27 and TRBJ2-1; D assignment may be TRBD1 or TRBD2 (7 bases each). CDR3 length equals 17 residues. V lost 2 bases, J lost 6 bases, and 20 bases lay in between. From germline, CDR1 is MNHEY and CDR2 SMNVEV (reference sequence). For the CDR3, the DNA is TGTGCCAGCAGTTTAGACAGGGTGGCTAGCGGAGCCAATGAGCAGTTCTTC. Translation: CASSLDRVASGANEQFF.

The V call is TRBV6-2 or TRBV6-3, the J call TRBJ1-5; unclear D gene. Trimming left V 2 bases short and J 2 bases short, with 13 bases between. In germline, CDR1 is MNHEY, CDR2 SVGEGT. This CDR3 has 16 residues. The CDR3 nucleotides are TGTGCCAGCAGTTACCCGACAAGGCAGCGCAATCAGCCCCAGCATTTT. Encoded protein: CASSYPTRQRNQPQHF.

This clonotype was observed once. This chain links TRBV10-3 with TRBJ2-1; 10 bases are a match to TRBD2. The CDR3 is 17 residues long. V lost 4 bases, J lost 3 bases, and 9 bases stayed unmatched. From germline, CDR1 is ENHRY and CDR2 SYGVKD. The CDR3: CAISGEIAGGHYNEQFF. CDR3 DNA sequence: TGTGCCATCAGTGGTGAAATAGCGGGGGGACACTACAATGAGCAGTTCTTC.

The chain couples TRBV6-2 or TRBV6-3 to TRBJ2-5; D is possibly TRBD2 (5 bases). Germline V gives CDR1 MNHEY, CDR2 SVGEGT. The V end lost 4 bases, the J end lost 5 bases, and 14 bases lay between the germline ends. The CDR3 runs 14 residues. This CDR3 is CASSWSGLGETQYF. DNA for the CDR3: TGTGCCAGCAGTTGGTCGGGATTAGGTGAGACCCAGTACTTC.

The chain joins TRBV7-2 to TRBJ2-1; 11 bases align to TRBD2. The CDR3 totals 15 residues. Germline CDR1 and CDR2: SGHTA and FQGNSA. Losses at the gene ends were 6 bases for V and 10 bases for J; bases not matched to a gene: 11. CDR3 nucleotides: TGTGCCAGCAGGTTATCAATTAGCGGGAGGGGAGAGCAGTTCTTC. Its translation: CASRLSISGRGEQFF.

The table lists this clonotype with a few counts. J is TRBJ1-6 and V is TRBV28; 10 bases align to TRBD1. CDR1 and CDR2 from the germline V gene are MDHEN and SYDVKM. This CDR3 has 14 residues. V trimming: 7 bases; J trimming: 4 bases; junction bases outside the gene matches: 1. CDR3 nucleotides: TGTGCCAGCAAGGGACAGGGGTATAATTCACCCCTCCACTTT. Translated, it gives CASKGQGYNSPLHF.

The rearrangement uses TRBV10-1 and TRBJ1-1; the D gene is possibly TRBD1 (5 bases). Germline-derived CDR1 and CDR2 are WNHNN and SYGVQD (reference sequence). The CDR3 loop spans 10 amino acids. The V end was cut by 9 bases, the J end by 7 bases, with 9 bases between. The DNA of the CDR3 is TGCGCCAGGGAGACAGATGAAGCTTTCTTT. This encodes CARETDEAFF.

This clonotype has only a few counts. The chain carries TRBV30 and TRBJ1-1; TRBD1 agrees at 9 bases. Germline CDR1 reads GTSNPN; CDR2 reads SVGIG (reference sequence). This CDR3 comprises 15 residues. V lost 1 base to trimming and J lost 5 bases; unmatched junction nucleotides: 8. CDR3 sequence reads: CAWSAIQGARTEAFF. The CDR3 bases are TGTGCCTGGAGTGCCATACAGGGGGCGCGGACTGAAGCTTTCTTT.

The V and J genes are TRBV11-2 and TRBJ2-1; D gene unclear. Germline V lookup: CDR1 SGHAT, CDR2 FQNNGV. Trimming cost V 0 bases and J 4 bases, with 10 bases left between them. The CDR3 runs 15 residues. The CDR3 protein is CASSLDLWGYNEQFF. In DNA, the CDR3 is TGTGCCAGCAGCTTAGATCTTTGGGGTTACAATGAGCAGTTCTTC.

This clonotype was seen a handful of times. CDR3 nucleotides: TGTGCCAGTACGGAGGGACGCGGTCAGCCCCAGCATTTT. This gives the protein CASTEGRGQPQHF. V and J are TRBV19 and TRBJ1-5; tentative D call: TRBD1 (5 bases). Trimming left V 7 bases short and J 6 bases short, with 13 bases between. CDR3 length: 13 amino acids. CDR1 and CDR2 (germline): LNHDA, SQIVND (reference sequence).

The genes are TRBV28 and TRBJ2-3, with a tentative D call TRBD2 (6 bases). V was shortened by 6 bases and J by 1 base, with 11 bases between the two germline ends. The CDR3 is 14 residues long. Germline CDR1 MDHEN, CDR2 SYDVKM. This CDR3 is CASSSPGGTDTQYF. As DNA, the CDR3 is TGTGCCAGCAGCTCCCCGGGAGGCACAGATACGCAGTATTTT.

This CDR3 reads CASSPTGYRDTEAFF. DNA for the CDR3: TGTGCCAGCAGTCCCACAGGGTACCGTGACACTGAAGCTTTCTTT. The chain uses TRBV28 and TRBJ1-1; maybe TRBD1 (6 bases). The CDR3 runs 15 residues. The germline V gene has CDR1 MDHEN and CDR2 SYDVKM. V was trimmed by 5 bases and J by 3 bases, leaving 16 bases between them.

The table lists this clonotype with a few counts. The rearrangement uses TRBV6-5 and TRBJ1-2, with TRBD1 matching over 7 bases. The CDR3 runs to 17 residues. After removal of 0 bases from V and 8 bases from J, the junction contained 15 bases not matched to a gene. Germline V gene lookup returns CDR1 MNHEY and CDR2 SVGAGI. CDR3 loop: CASSYSVPGGVWWGYTF. CDR3 sequence (DNA): TGTGCCAGCAGTTACTCGGTCCCAGGGGGTGTCTGGTGGGGCTACACCTTC.

This clonotype was found a few times. This chain connects TRBV7-9 to TRBJ1-2, with unresolved D. Looked up from germline, CDR1 is SEHNR and CDR2 is FQNEAQ (reference sequence). The CDR3 runs 13 residues. V lost 1 base to trimming and J lost 8 bases, with 11 bases between them. The CDR3 DNA reads as TGTGCCAGCAGCTTAGGGGCGGCGGGAGGCTACACCTTC. It codes for CASSLGAAGGYTF.

Only a few counts were recorded for this clonotype. The rearrangement uses TRBV19 and TRBJ1-1, with TRBD1 matching 9 bases. V lost 7 bases and J lost 1; bases outside the gene matches: 13. The CDR3 runs to 17 residues. The V gene's germline CDR1 is LNHDA and CDR2 SQIVND (reference sequence). CDR3 residues: CASTRGQGLPWNTEAFF. For the CDR3, the DNA is TGTGCCAGTACCCGGGGACAGGGCCTCCCCTGGAACACTGAAGCTTTCTTT.

V and J are TRBV28 and TRBJ1-5, with D possibly being TRBD1 (5 bases). Trimming stripped 1 base from V and 1 base from J, with 14 bases between. This CDR3 is built from 17 residues. Germline CDR1 is MDHEN and CDR2 is SYDVKM. The CDR3 region has the DNA TGTGCCAGCAGTTTATATCGGGGGAACCCGAGCAATCAGCCCCAGCATTTT. Translating it yields CASSLYRGNPSNQPQHF.

V usage is TRBV5-4 and J usage is TRBJ2-5, with TRBD2 matching 10 bases. The V gene's germline CDR1 is SGHNT and CDR2 YYREEE (reference sequence). The CDR3 covers 16 residues. The V gene end was trimmed by 3 bases and the J gene end by 5 bases; junction bases not matched to a gene: 10. The CDR3 here is CASSSRTSGPRETQYF. The CDR3, as DNA: TGTGCCAGCAGCTCCCGGACTAGCGGCCCGCGGGAGACCCAGTACTTC.

The rearrangement links TRBV6-5 to TRBJ2-1; 7 nucleotides match TRBD2. Germline CDR1 and CDR2: MNHEY and SVGAGI. J lost 0 bases, V lost 2 bases, and 4 bases had no gene match. This CDR3 region has 16 residues. The CDR3 is CASSYRRGDSYNEQFF. CDR3 bases: TGTGCCAGCAGTTACAGACGGGGGGACTCCTACAATGAGCAGTTCTTC.

The CDR3 DNA reads TGTGCCAGCAGTTTCCTGCGGGTGGAAGATACGCAGTATTTT. Amino acid sequence: CASSFLRVEDTQYF. The chain employs TRBV12-3 or TRBV12-4 and TRBJ2-3; possibly TRBD2 for D (5 bases). CDR3 length: 14 residues. Trimming shortened V by 3 bases and J by 5 bases, and 12 bases separated the two germline ends.

This clonotype was counted a few times. The chain combines TRBV11-1 with TRBJ1-1, with D hard to call. Trimming took 2 bases from V and 3 from J, leaving 10 bases between them. This CDR3 contains 14 residues. The germline V gene has CDR1 SGHAT and CDR2 FQDESV (reference sequence). This CDR3 reads CASSLSGRDTEAFF. The DNA of the CDR3 is TGTGCCAGCAGCTTATCGGGCAGAGACACTGAAGCTTTCTTT.

CDR3 sequence reads: CAWSNPGFGNQPQHF. In DNA, the CDR3 is TGTGCCTGGAGCAATCCAGGGTTCGGCAATCAGCCCCAGCATTTT. The chain couples TRBV30 to TRBJ1-5, with D possibly being TRBD1 (5 bases). The CDR3 has 15 amino acids. CDR1 and CDR2 from the germline V gene are GTSNPN and SVGIG (reference sequence). Trimming cost V 3 bases and J 2 bases, with 14 bases left between them.

The genes are TRBV7-8 and TRBJ1-5, with a weak D call TRBD1 (5 bases). The CDR3 has 15 residues. Germline lookup yields CDR1 SGHVS and CDR2 FQNEAQ. V dropped 8 bases and J dropped 6 bases, with 20 bases sitting between them. CDR3 nucleotide sequence: TGTGCCAGCCGGATAGGTCCGGGGGATGGTCAGCCCCAGCATTTT. As protein: CASRIGPGDGQPQHF. The full variable domain, in which reference TRBV7-8 and TRBJ1-5 provide the parts outside the CDR3, is GAGVSQSPRYKVAKRGQDVALRCDPISGHVSLFWYQQALGQGPEFLTYFQNEAQLDKSGLPSDRFFAERPEGSVSTLKIQRTQQEDSAVYLCASRIGPGDGQPQHFGDGTRLSIL.

Only one count was recorded for this clonotype. The V gene is TRBV19, the J gene TRBJ2-2; 9 nucleotides match TRBD1. This CDR3 contains 16 residues. J gave up 4 bases and V 5 bases, and 8 bases lay outside the gene matches. The germline V gene has CDR1 LNHDA and CDR2 SQIVND (reference sequence). CDR3 region: CASSVGTGIPTGELFF. The CDR3 coding sequence is TGTGCCAGTAGTGTGGGGACAGGGATCCCCACCGGGGAGCTGTTTTTT.

V gene TRBV2 combines with J gene TRBJ2-7; weak D call: TRBD2 (5 bases). The CDR3 is made up of 11 amino acids. The germline V and J ends were trimmed by 8 bases and 3 bases, with 8 bases remaining between them. Germline V lookup: CDR1 SNHLY, CDR2 FYNNEI. CDR3 DNA sequence: TGTGCCAGCGGGAGTAGCTACGAGCAGTACTTC. Translated, it gives CASGSSYEQYF.

V is TRBV4-1 and J is TRBJ1-3; 7 bases map to TRBD1. The J segment lost 0 bases and the V segment lost 2 bases, leaving 7 bases of the junction unmatched. This CDR3 is 17 amino acids long. Germline V gene sequence: CDR1 MGHRA, CDR2 YSYEKL. CDR3 coding DNA: TGCGCCAGCAGCCAACTCCCGGGACAGAGCTCTGGAAACACCATATATTTT. This translates into CASSQLPGQSSGNTIYF.

The rearrangement links TRBV6-2 or TRBV6-3 to TRBJ2-3; maybe TRBD2 (5 bases). V shed 0 bases and J shed 1 base, with 17 bases lying between them. CDR1 and CDR2 (germline): MNHEY, SVGEGT. CDR3 length equals 18 residues. The CDR3 bases are TGTGCCAGCAGTTACTCGAGTTCCCCACGGCGGGGCACAGATACGCAGTATTTT. Translated, it gives CASSYSSSPRRGTDTQYF.

This clonotype was seen a handful of times. The genes are TRBV7-9 and TRBJ2-5; maybe TRBD1 (6 bases). The germline V and J ends were trimmed by 0 bases and 2 bases, with 19 bases remaining between them. The CDR3 loop spans 18 amino acids. Germline V lookup: CDR1 SEHNR, CDR2 FQNEAQ (reference sequence). CDR3 in amino acids: CASSLAKANGQHQETQYF. The CDR3 DNA sequence: TGTGCCAGCAGCTTAGCCAAGGCGAACGGACAGCATCAAGAGACCCAGTACTTC.

This clonotype has a handful of counts. The rearrangement links TRBV6-1 to TRBJ1-1, with 9 bases matching TRBD1. The germline V gene encodes CDR1 MNHNS and CDR2 SASEGT. The CDR3 loop spans 19 amino acids. Germline trimming cut 7 bases from V and 6 bases from J; bases unmatched to any gene: 24. The CDR3, as DNA: TGTGCCAGCACCCATTGGGGGATCGGGACAGGGCGTTCGAGGGCTGAAGCTTTCTTT. Its protein product is CASTHWGIGTGRSRAEAFF.